Listed here is a single T cell receptor (beta chain). The antigen remains undetermined. This CDR3 has 12 amino acids. Germline V lookup: CDR1 GTSNPN, CDR2 SVGIG (reference sequence). The ends were cut back, 4 bases at V and 6 bases at J, with 13 bases in the middle. Produced via immunoSEQ multiplex PCR; TCRdb's table is partial and in-frame only. The repertoire consists of tens of thousands of clones, with 86% occurring once and the leading ten covering approximately 1.1%. This entry belongs to a study of OX40 agonist ivuxolimab in advanced cancers. Study overall: Those enrolled were 80% to 85% male, with a mean age of around 55 years and ages from 23 to 79.

Study results and limitations: There were, on average, more expanded clones in CD8+ T cells than in CD4+.

This TCR derives from an adult with an advanced solid tumor such as melanoma, head and neck, liver or kidney cancer. The source material was CD4+ or CD8+ T cells sorted from blood, sampled in a trial of the OX40 agonist ivuxolimab. V is TRBV30 and J is TRBJ2-7; tentatively, D is TRBD1 or TRBD2 (5 bases each). In DNA form, the CDR3 reads TGTGCCTGGACAGGGCAGCGGCCCGAGCAGTACTTC. Residues: CAWTGQRPEQYF. The full variable domain, with the rest looked up from reference TRBV30 and TRBJ2-7, is SQTIHQWPATLVQPVGSPLSLECTVEGTSNPNLYWYRQAAGRGLQLLFYSVGIGQISSEVPQNLSASRPQDRQFILSSKKLLLSDSGFYLCAWTGQRPEQYFGPGTRLTVT.